Each of the 17 T cell receptor beta chains below was sequenced from the same sample in a study of STAT3 mutations in large granular lymphocyte leukemia. Points from the study as a whole: Every T-cell large granular lymphocyte leukemia patient had at least one immunodominant TCR beta clonotype.

These receptors have no known antigen. Using immunoSEQ multiplex PCR, the repertoire was profiled, and TCRdb retains in-frame clones only, with some absent. Among about 42,000 clones listed, approximately 78% were seen once. Sequencing was carried out using PBMCs. The source is a human donor with T large granular lymphocyte leukemia. Some clones in this sample may be carry-over from other donors' samples.

The V call is TRBV6-5, the J call TRBJ1-2; the match to TRBD1 covers 7 bases. The V gene's germline CDR1 is MNHEY and CDR2 SVGAGI. Losses at the gene ends were 0 bases for V and 4 bases for J; bases not matched to a gene: 5. The CDR3 length is 15 residues. CDR3 nucleotide sequence: TGTGCCAGCAGTTACTCCCAGGACAGGCCCTATGGCTACACCTTC. Amino acids: CASSYSQDRPYGYTF.

The chain uses TRBV4-1 and TRBJ1-3; perhaps TRBD1 as D (5 bases). The CDR3 contains 17 residues. The V end lost 1 base, the J end lost 5 bases, and 18 bases lay between the germline ends. Germline V gene data show CDR1 as MGHRA and CDR2 as YSYEKL. In DNA, the CDR3 is TGCGCCAGCAGCCAAGTGGCAGGGAAAGGGGAAAGAAACACCATATATTTT. It specifies CASSQVAGKGERNTIYF.

As DNA, the CDR3 is TGTGCCAGCAGTCCGGGGGTGAGCACAGATACGCAGTATTTT. This codes for CASSPGVSTDTQYF. The chain is built from TRBV6-5 and TRBJ2-3; possibly TRBD2 for D (6 bases). Trimming removed 5 bases from V and 0 bases from J, with 9 bases in between. CDR3 size: 14 residues. CDR1 and CDR2 from the germline V gene are MNHEY and SVGAGI.

This chain connects TRBV19 to TRBJ1-4, with 7 positions matching TRBD1. This CDR3 is 15 amino acids long. Germline CDR1 reads LNHDA; CDR2 reads SQIVND (reference sequence). V lost 5 bases to trimming and J lost 2 bases; unmatched junction nucleotides: 5. DNA for the CDR3: TGTGCCAGTAGTTACCGACAGGGCACTAATGAAAAACTGTTTTTT. Translated, it gives CASSYRQGTNEKLFF. Supplemented by reference TRBV19 and TRBJ1-4, the full variable domain reads DGGITQSPKYLFRKEGQNVTLSCEQNLNHDAMYWYRQDPGQGLRLIYYSQIVNDFQKGDIAEGYSVSREKKESFPLTVTSAQKNPTAFYLCASSYRQGTNEKLFFGSGTQLSVL.

This clone showed up just once. V gene TRBV7-2 combines with J gene TRBJ1-3, with D tentatively TRBD1 (6 bases). This CDR3 spans 14 amino acids. CDR1 is SGHTA and CDR2 is FQGNSA in the germline V gene. V gave up 7 bases and J gave up 0 bases, with 10 bases separating them. This CDR3 is CASIGGGSGNTIYF. The CDR3 DNA sequence: TGTGCCAGCATCGGAGGGGGCTCTGGAAACACCATATATTTT.

The V call is TRBV6-5, the J call TRBJ2-5, with D possibly being TRBD1 (6 bases). Trimming took 4 bases from V and 6 from J, leaving 15 bases between them. Germline V gene lookup returns CDR1 MNHEY and CDR2 SVGAGI. The length of the CDR3 is 14 residues. This CDR3 reads CASSFLSRGKTQYF. As DNA, the CDR3 is TGTGCCAGCAGTTTTTTGAGCAGGGGAAAGACCCAGTACTTC.

This clone was counted once. The V and J genes are TRBV6-1 and TRBJ1-5, with D perhaps matching TRBD1 (6 bases). Between the trimmed V and J ends, which lost 4 bases and 4 bases, there was a span of 11 bases. The CDR3 length is 14 residues. Germline CDR1 and CDR2: MNHNS and SASEGT. CDR3 residues: CASSVAQGNQPQHF. CDR3 DNA: TGTGCCAGCAGTGTAGCGCAGGGGAATCAGCCCCAGCATTTT.

The rearrangement uses TRBV5-1 and TRBJ1-1; D not certain. The V end was cut by 1 base, the J end by 5 bases, with 6 bases between. CDR1 and CDR2 from the germline V gene are SGHRS and YFSETQ. The CDR3 spans 12 residues. The CDR3 bases are TGCGCCAGCAGCTTGAGTGGGACTGAAGCTTTCTTT. Translation: CASSLSGTEAFF.

The rearrangement links TRBV7-2 to TRBJ1-6; possible D gene TRBD1, 6 bases. The germline CDR1 and CDR2 sequences are SGHTA and FQGNSA. V lost 7 bases and J lost 6, with 16 bases in between. This CDR3 region has 15 residues. CDR3 DNA sequence: TGTGCCAGCAAAAAATCATGGGGGCCTAATTCACCCCTCCACTTT. Translating gives CASKKSWGPNSPLHF.

The J gene is TRBJ1-2, the V gene TRBV29-1; maybe TRBD1 (6 bases). The CDR3 contains 14 residues. Trimming took 6 bases from V and 2 from J, leaving 16 bases between them. Germline V lookup: CDR1 SQVTM, CDR2 ANQGSEA. This chain's CDR3 is CSVGTGLGNYGYTF. CDR3 nucleotide sequence: TGCAGCGTGGGCACAGGGCTCGGGAACTATGGCTACACCTTC.

The chain has TRBV6-6 and TRBJ1-4, with D unclear. Germline V lookup: CDR1 MNHNY, CDR2 SVGAGI (reference sequence). V was trimmed by 8 bases and J by 0 bases, leaving 7 bases between them. CDR3 length: 13 amino acids. The CDR3 reads CASQGATNEKLFF. In nucleotides, the CDR3 is TGTGCCAGCCAAGGTGCAACTAATGAAAAACTGTTTTTT.

The CDR3 DNA sequence: TGTGCCAGCAGCTCCCCGGGACATAGTGAGACCCAGTACTTC. This gives the protein CASSSPGHSETQYF. The rearrangement joins TRBV28 to TRBJ2-5, with a possible D match to TRBD1 (6 bases). CDR1 MDHEN and CDR2 SYDVKM come from the germline V gene. The CDR3 extends over 14 amino acids. The ends were cut back, 6 bases at V and 5 bases at J, with 16 bases in the middle.

This chain uses TRBV10-2 with TRBJ1-2; D unclear. The CDR3 contains 11 residues. V gave up 3 bases and J gave up 4 bases, with 3 bases separating them. Germline V gene lookup returns CDR1 WSHSY and CDR2 SAAADI. The CDR3: CASSDSYGYTF. CDR3 DNA: TGCGCCAGCAGTGACAGCTATGGCTACACCTTC.

V is TRBV30 and J is TRBJ1-6; 10 bases line up with TRBD1. Per the germline V gene, CDR1 is GTSNPN and CDR2 is SVGIG (reference sequence). The CDR3 is 19 amino acids. The V and J ends lost 3 bases and 2 bases, in that order; junction bases with no gene match: 13. DNA for the CDR3: TGTGCCTGGAGGTCCGGGGACAGGGGCCGCCCCCCCTATAATTCACCCCTCCACTTT. As protein: CAWRSGDRGRPPYNSPLHF.

V usage is TRBV5-4 and J usage is TRBJ2-5; 9 bases fit TRBD2. Trimming at V came to 3 bases and at J to 5 bases, leaving 11 bases not matched to a gene. Germline-derived CDR1 and CDR2 are SGHNT and YYREEE (reference sequence). CDR3 size: 16 residues. CDR3 nucleotide sequence: TGTGCCAGCAGCTCGAGCCAGCGGGGGGCCTTGGAGACCCAGTACTTC. Residues: CASSSSQRGALETQYF.

The rearrangement joins TRBV6-5 to TRBJ1-5; maybe TRBD1 (5 bases). Germline CDR1 reads MNHEY; CDR2 reads SVGAGI. V was trimmed by 6 bases and J by 4 bases, leaving 16 bases between them. The CDR3 runs 15 residues. In DNA, the CDR3 is TGTGCCAGCAGCCGAGGGGCAGCCCCTAATCAGCCCCAGCATTTT. It codes for CASSRGAAPNQPQHF.

The V call is TRBV5-5, the J call TRBJ1-5; D is possibly TRBD1 (6 bases). V lost 4 bases, J lost 1 base, and 9 bases lay in between. The CDR3 extends over 14 amino acids. Germline V CDR1 and CDR2: SGHKS, YYEKEE (reference sequence). For the CDR3, the DNA is TGTGCCAGCAGCCCAGGGGTCAGCAATCAGCCCCAGCATTTT. Protein sequence: CASSPGVSNQPQHF.